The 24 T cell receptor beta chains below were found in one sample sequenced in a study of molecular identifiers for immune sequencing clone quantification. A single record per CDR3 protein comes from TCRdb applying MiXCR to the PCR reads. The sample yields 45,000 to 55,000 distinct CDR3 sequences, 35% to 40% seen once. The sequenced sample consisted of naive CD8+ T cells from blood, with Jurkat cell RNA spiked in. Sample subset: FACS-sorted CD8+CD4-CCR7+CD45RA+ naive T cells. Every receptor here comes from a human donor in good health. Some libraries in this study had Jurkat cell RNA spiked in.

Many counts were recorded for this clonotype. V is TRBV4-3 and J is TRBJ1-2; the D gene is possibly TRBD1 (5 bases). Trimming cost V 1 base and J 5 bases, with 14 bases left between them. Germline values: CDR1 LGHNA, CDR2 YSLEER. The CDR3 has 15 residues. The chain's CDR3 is CASSQGEGAGYGYTF. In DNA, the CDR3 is TGCGCCAGCAGCCAAGGGGAAGGGGCCGGGTATGGCTACACCTTC.

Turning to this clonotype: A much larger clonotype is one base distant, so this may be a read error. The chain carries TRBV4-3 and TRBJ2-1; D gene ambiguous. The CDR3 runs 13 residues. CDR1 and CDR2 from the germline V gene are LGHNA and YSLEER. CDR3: CASSPAAYNKQFF. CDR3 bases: TGCGCCAGCAGCCCCGCGGCCTACAATAAGCAGTTCTTC.

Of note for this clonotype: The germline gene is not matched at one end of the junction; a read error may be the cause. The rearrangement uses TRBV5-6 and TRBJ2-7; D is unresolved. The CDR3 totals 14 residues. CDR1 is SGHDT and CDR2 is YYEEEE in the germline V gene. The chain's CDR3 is CASSLYSGYYEQNF. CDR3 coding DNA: TGTGCCAGCAGCTTGTACTCCGGCTACTACGAGCAGAACTTC.

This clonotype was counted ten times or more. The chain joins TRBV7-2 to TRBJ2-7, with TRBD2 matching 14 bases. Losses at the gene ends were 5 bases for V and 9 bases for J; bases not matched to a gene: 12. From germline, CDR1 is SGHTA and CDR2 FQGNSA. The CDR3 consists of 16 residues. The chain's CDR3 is CASSHRPGLAGEVQYF. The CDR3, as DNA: TGTGCCAGCAGCCACCGGCCGGGACTAGCGGGAGAGGTGCAGTACTTC. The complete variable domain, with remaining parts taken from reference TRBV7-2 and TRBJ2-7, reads GAGVSQSPSNKVTEKGKDVELRCDPISGHTALYWYRQSLGQGLEFLIYFQGNSAPDKSGLPSDRFSAERTGGSVSTLTIQRTQQEDSAVYLCASSHRPGLAGEVQYFGPGTRLTVT.

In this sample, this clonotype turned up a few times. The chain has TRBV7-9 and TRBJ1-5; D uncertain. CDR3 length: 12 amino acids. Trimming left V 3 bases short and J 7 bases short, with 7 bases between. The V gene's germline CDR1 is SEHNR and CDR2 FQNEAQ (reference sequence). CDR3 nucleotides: TGTGCCAGCAGCTTTTGGGAACAGCCCCAGCATTTT. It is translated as CASSFWEQPQHF.

The CDR3 region has the DNA TGTGCCAGCAGTTTATGGGTAAGGGGTAGCAATCAGCCCCAGCATTTT. Translated, it gives CASSLWVRGSNQPQHF. The gene calls are TRBV28 and TRBJ1-5; the D gene is possibly TRBD1 (5 bases). The CDR3 loop spans 16 amino acids. Germline V gives CDR1 MDHEN, CDR2 SYDVKM. Deletions cut 0 bases from V and 0 bases from J, with 9 bases between.

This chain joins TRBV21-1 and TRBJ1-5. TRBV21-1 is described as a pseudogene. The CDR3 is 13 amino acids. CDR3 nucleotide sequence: TGTGCCAGCAGTTCGGGGGGGCCAAAGCCCCAGCATTTT. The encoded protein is CASSSGGPKPQHF.

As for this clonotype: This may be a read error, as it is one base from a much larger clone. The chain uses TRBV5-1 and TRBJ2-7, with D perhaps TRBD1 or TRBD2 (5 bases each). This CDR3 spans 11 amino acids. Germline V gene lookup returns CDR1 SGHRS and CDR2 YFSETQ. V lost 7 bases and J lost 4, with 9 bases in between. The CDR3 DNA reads TGCGCCAGCGCCTGGGGGTACGAGCAGTACTTC. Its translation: CASAWGYEQYF.

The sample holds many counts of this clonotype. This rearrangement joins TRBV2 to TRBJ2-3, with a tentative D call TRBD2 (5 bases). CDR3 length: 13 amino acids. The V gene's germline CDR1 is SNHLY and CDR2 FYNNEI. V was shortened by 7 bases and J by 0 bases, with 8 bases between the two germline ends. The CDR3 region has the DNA TGTGCCAGCATAGCGCCTAGCACAGATACGCAGTATTTT. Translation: CASIAPSTDTQYF. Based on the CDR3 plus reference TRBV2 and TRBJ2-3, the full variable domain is EPEVTQTPSHQVTQMGQEVILRCVPISNHLYFYWYRQILGQKVEFLVSFYNNEISEKSEIFDDQFSVERPDGSNFTLKIRSTKLEDSAMYFCASIAPSTDTQYFGPGTRLTVL.

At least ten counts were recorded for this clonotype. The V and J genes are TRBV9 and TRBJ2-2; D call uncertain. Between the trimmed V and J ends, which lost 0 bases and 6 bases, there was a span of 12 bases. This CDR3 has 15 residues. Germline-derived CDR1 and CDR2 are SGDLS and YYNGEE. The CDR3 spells CASSVDGSLAGELFF. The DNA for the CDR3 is TGTGCCAGCAGCGTAGACGGCTCCCTGGCCGGGGAGCTGTTTTTT.

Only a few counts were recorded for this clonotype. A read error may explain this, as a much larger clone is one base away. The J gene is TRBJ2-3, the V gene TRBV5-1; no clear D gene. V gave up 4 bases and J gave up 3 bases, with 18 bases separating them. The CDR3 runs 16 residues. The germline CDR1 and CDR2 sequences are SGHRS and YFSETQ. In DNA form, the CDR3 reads TGCGCCAGCAGCGGCGTTGGCCGAGTACCTACAGATACGCAGTATTTT. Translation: CASSGVGRVPTDTQYF. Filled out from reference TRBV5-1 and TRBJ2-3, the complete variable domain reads KAGVTQTPRYLIKTRGQQVTLSCSPISGHRSVSWYQQTPGQGLQFLFEYFSETQRNKGNFPGRFSGRQFSNSRSEMNVSTLELGDSALYLCASSGVGRVPTDTQYFGPGTRLTVL.

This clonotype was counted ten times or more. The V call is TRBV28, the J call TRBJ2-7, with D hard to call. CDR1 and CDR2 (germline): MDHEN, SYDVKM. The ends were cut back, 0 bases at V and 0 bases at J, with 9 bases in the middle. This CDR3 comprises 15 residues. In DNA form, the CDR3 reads TGTGCCAGCAGTTTATGGCGGAGCAGCTCCTACGAGCAGTACTTC. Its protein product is CASSLWRSSSYEQYF.

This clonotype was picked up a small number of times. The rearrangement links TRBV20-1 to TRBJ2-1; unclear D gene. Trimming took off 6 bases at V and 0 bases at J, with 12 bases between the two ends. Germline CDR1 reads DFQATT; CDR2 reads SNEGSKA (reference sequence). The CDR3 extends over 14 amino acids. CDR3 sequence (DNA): TGCAGTGCCTCTTATTCTAACTCCTACAATGAGCAGTTCTTC. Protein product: CSASYSNSYNEQFF.

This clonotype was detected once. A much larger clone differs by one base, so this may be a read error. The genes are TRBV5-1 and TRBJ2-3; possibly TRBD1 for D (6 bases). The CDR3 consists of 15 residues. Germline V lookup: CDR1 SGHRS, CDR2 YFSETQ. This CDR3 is CASSLVGQSTDTLYF. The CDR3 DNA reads TGCGCCAGCAGCTTGGTCGGACAGAGCACAGATACGCTGTATTTT.

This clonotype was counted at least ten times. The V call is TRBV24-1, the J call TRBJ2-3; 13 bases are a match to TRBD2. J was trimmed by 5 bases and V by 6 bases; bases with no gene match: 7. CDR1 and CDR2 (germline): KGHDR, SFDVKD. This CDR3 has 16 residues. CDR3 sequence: CATSWDGTSGIDTQYF. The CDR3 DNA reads TGTGCCACCAGTTGGGACGGGACTAGCGGGATAGATACGCAGTATTTT.

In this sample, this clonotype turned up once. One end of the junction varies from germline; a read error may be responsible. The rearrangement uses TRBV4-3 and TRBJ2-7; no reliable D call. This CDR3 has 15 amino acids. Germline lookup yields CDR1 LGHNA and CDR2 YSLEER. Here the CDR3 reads CACSQDLPSPYEQYF. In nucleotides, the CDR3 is TGCGCCTGCAGCCAAGATTTGCCAAGTCCCTACGAGCAGTACTTC.

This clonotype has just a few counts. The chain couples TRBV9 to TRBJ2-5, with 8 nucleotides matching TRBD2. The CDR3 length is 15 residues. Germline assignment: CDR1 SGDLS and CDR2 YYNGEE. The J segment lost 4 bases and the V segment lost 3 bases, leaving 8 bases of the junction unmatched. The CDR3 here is CASSARVLAGETQYF. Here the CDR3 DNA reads TGTGCCAGCAGCGCAAGGGTGCTAGCGGGAGAGACCCAGTACTTC.

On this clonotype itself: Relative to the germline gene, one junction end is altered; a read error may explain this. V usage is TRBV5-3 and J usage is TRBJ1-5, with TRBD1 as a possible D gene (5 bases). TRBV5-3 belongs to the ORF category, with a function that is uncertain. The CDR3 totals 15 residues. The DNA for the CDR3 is TGTGCCAGCAGCTTGGGGCAGACTAGCAATCAGCCCCAGCATTTT. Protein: CASSLGQTSNQPQHF.

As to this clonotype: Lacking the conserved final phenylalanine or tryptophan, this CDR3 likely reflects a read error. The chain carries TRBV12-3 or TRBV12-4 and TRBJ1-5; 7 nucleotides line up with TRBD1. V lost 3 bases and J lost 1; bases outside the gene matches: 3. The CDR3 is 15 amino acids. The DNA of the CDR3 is TGTGCCAGCAGTTTGGGGACAGCGAGCAATCAGCCCCAGCATCTA. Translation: CASSLGTASNQPQHL.

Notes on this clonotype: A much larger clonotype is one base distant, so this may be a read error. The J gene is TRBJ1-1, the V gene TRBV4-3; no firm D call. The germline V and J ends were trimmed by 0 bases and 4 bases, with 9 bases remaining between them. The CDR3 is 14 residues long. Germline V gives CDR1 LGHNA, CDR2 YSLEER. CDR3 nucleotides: TGCGCCAGCAGCCAAGAGCAGGTCGGCACTGAAGCTTTCTTT. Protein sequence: CASSQEQVGTEAFF.

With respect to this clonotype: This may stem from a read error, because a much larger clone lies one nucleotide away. The CDR3 loop reads CASSPRTSDIYEQYF. CDR3 coding DNA: TGTGCCAGCAGCCCACGGACTAGCGACATCTACGAGCAGTACTTC. The chain carries TRBV9 and TRBJ2-7; 9 positions agree with TRBD2. The CDR3 is 15 amino acids. V was pared by 4 bases and J by 3 bases, with 8 bases of the junction left unmatched. Germline V gene lookup returns CDR1 SGDLS and CDR2 YYNGEE. The full variable domain, in which reference TRBV9 and TRBJ2-7 provide the parts outside the CDR3, is DSGVTQTPKHLITATGQRVTLRCSPRSGDLSVYWYQQSLDQGLQFLIQYYNGEERAKGNILERFSAQQFPDLHSELNLSSLELGDSALYFCASSPRTSDIYEQYFGPGTRLTVT.

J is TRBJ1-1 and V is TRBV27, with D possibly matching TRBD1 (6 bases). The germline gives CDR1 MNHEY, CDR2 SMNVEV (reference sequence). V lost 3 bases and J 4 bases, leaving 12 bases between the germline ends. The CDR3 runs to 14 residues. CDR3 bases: TGTGCCAGCAGTTTGCAGGGGCACGCCACTGAAGCTTTCTTT. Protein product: CASSLQGHATEAFF.

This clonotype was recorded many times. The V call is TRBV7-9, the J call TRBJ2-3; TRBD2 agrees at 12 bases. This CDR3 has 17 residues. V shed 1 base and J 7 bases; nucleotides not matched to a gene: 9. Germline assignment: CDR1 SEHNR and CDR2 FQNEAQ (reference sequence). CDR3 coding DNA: TGTGCCAGCAGCTTAGGCCGGCTAGCGGGAGGGCCTAATACGCAGTATTTT. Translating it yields CASSLGRLAGGPNTQYF.

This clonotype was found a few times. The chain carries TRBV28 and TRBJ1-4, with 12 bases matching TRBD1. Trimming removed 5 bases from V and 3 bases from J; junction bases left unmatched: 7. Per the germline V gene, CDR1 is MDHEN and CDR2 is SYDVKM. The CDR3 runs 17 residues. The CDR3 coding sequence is TGTGCCAGCAGTCCTCCGGGACAGGGGGCATCTAATGAAAAACTGTTTTTT. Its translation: CASSPPGQGASNEKLFF.